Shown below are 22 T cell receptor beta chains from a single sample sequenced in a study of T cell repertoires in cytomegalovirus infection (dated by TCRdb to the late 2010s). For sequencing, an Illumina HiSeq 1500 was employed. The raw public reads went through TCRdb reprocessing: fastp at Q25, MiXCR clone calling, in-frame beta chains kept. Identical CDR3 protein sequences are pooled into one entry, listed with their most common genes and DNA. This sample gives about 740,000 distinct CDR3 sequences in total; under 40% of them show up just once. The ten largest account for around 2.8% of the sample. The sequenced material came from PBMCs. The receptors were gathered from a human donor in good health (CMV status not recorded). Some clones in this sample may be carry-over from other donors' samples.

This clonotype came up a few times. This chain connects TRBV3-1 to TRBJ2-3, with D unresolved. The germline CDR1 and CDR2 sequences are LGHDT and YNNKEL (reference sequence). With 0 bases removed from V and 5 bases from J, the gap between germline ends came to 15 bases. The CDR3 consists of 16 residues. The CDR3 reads CASSQETGLVVDTQYF. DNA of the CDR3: TGTGCCAGCAGCCAAGAGACCGGGTTAGTCGTAGATACGCAGTATTTT.

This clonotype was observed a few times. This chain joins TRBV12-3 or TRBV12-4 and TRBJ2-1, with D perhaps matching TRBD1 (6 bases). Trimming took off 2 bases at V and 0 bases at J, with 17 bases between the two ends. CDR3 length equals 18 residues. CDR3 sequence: CASSLPSRQASSYNEQFF. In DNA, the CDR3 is TGTGCCAGCAGTTTACCAAGCCGACAGGCTAGCTCCTACAATGAGCAGTTCTTC.

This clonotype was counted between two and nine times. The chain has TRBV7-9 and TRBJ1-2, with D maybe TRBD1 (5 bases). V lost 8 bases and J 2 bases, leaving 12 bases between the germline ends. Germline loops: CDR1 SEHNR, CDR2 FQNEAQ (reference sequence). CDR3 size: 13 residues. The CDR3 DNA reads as TGTGCCAGCGGGGGACTGTTAAACTATGGCTACACCTTC. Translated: CASGGLLNYGYTF.

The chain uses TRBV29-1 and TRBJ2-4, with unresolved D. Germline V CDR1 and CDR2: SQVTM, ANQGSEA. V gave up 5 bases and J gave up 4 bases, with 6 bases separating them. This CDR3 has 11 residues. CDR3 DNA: TGCAGCGTTCAGTGGAAAAACATTCAGTACTTC. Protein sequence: CSVQWKNIQYF.

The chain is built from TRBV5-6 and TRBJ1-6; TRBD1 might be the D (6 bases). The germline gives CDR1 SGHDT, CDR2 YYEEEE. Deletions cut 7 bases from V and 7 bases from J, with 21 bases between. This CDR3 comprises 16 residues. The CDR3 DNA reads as TGTGCCAGCTCTAGAATCCGGACAGTCCGCAATTCACCCCTCCACTTT. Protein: CASSRIRTVRNSPLHF.

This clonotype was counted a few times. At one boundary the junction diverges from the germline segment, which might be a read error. CDR3 coding DNA: TGTGCCAGCTTACGAAGACCGGGACAGGGGTATCTAGGGGTCTTC. Translated, it gives CASLRRPGQGYLGVF. The chain is built from TRBV7-8 and TRBJ2-1, with 10 bases identical to TRBD1. The CDR3 extends over 15 amino acids. Germline values: CDR1 SGHVS, CDR2 FQNEAQ.

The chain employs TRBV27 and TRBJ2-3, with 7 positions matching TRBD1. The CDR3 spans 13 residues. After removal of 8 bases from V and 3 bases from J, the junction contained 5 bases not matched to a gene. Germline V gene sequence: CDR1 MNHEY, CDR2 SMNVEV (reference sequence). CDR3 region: CASYRGSTDTQYF. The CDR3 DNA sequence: TGTGCCAGCTACAGGGGATCGACAGATACGCAGTATTTT.

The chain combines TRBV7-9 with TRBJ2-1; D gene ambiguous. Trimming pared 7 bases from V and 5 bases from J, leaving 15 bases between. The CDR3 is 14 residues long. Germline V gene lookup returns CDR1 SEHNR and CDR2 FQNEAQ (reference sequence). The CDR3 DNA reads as TGTGCCAGCACCTTGCTCATAGGACACAATGAGCAGTTCTTC. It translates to CASTLLIGHNEQFF. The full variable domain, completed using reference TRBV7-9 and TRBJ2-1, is DTGVSQNPRHKITKRGQNVTFRCDPISEHNRLYWYRQTLGQGPEFLTYFQNEAQLEKSRLLSDRFSAERPKGSFSTLEIQRTEQGDSAMYLCASTLLIGHNEQFFGPGTRLTVL.

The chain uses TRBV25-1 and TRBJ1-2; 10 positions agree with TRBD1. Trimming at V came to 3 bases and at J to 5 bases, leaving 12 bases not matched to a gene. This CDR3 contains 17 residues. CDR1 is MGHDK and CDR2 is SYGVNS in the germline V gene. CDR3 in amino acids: CASSEKDRGEFWYGYTF. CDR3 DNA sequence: TGTGCCAGCAGTGAGAAGGACAGGGGGGAGTTTTGGTATGGCTACACCTTC.

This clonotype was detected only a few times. The CDR3 loop reads CASSSGIYEQFF. In DNA form, the CDR3 reads TGTGCCAGCAGCTCAGGGATTTATGAGCAGTTCTTC. The J gene is TRBJ2-1, the V gene TRBV28, with D possibly TRBD1 on 5 matching bases. Germline V lookup: CDR1 MDHEN, CDR2 SYDVKM. V was shortened by 6 bases and J by 8 bases, with 11 bases between the two germline ends. This CDR3 contains 12 residues.

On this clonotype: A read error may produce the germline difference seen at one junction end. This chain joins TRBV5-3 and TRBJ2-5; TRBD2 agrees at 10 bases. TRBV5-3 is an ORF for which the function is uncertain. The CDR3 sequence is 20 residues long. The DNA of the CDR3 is TGTGCCAGCAGCTTGCCGGTTCGAGCGGGAGGGCCGGAGGCAGAAGAGACCCAGTACTTC. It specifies CASSLPVRAGGPEAEETQYF.

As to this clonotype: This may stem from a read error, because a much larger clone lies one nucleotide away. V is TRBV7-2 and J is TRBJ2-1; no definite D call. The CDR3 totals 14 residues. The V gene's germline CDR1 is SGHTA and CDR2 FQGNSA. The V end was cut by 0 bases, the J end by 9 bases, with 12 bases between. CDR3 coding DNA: TGTGCCAGCAGCTTAGCTCCGAGTTGGAGTGAGCAGTTCTTC. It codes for CASSLAPSWSEQFF.

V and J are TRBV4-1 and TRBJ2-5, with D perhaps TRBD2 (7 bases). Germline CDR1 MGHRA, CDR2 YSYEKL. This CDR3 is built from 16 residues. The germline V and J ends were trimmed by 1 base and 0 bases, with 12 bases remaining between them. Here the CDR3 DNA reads TGCGCCAGCAGCCAAGGGGGGGGGCTCAACCAAGAGACCCAGTACTTC. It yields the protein CASSQGGGLNQETQYF.

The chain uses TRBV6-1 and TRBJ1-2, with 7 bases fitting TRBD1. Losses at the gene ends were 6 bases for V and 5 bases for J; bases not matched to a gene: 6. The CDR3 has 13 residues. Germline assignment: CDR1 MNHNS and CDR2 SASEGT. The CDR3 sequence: CASSGDSSYGYTF. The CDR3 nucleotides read TGTGCCAGCAGCGGGGACAGCTCTTATGGCTACACCTTC.

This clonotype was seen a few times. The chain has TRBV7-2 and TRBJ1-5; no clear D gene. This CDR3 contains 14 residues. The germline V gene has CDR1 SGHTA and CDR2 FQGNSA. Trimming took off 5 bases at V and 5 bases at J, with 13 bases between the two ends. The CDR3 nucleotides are TGTGCCAGCAGCCCAAGGCAGGCCCATCAGCCCCAGCATTTT. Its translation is CASSPRQAHQPQHF.

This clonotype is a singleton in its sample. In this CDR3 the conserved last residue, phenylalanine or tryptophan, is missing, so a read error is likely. In nucleotides, the CDR3 is TGCGCCAGCAGCCACAGAGCGGGCGCTTCCTACGAGCAGTACTTA. The encoded protein is CASSHRAGASYEQYL. J is TRBJ2-7 and V is TRBV4-1; D possibly corresponds to TRBD2 (6 bases). Trimming pared 3 bases from V and 1 base from J, leaving 13 bases between. Germline CDR1 reads MGHRA; CDR2 reads YSYEKL. The CDR3 runs 15 residues.

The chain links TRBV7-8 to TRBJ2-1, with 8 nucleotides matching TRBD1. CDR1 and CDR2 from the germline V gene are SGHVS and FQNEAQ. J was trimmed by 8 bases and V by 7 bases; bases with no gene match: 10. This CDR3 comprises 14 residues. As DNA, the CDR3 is TGTGCCAGCACCCTGGACAGGGCCAAATATGAGCAGTTCTTC. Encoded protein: CASTLDRAKYEQFF.

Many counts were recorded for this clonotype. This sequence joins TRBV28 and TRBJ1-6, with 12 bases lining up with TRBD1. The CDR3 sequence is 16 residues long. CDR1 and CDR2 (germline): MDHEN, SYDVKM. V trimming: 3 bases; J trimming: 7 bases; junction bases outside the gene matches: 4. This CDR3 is CASSFRGTGGNSPLHF. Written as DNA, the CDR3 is TGTGCCAGCAGTTTTCGTGGGACAGGGGGCAATTCACCCCTCCACTTT.

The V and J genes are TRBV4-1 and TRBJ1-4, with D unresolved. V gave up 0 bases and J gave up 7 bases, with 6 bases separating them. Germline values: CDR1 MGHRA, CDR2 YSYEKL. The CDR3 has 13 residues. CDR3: CASSQEGFEKLFF. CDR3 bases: TGCGCCAGCAGCCAAGAGGGTTTTGAAAAACTGTTTTTT.

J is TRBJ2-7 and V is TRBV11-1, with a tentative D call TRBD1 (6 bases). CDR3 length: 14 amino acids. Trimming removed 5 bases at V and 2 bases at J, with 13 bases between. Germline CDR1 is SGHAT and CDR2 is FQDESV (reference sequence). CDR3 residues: CASSPRDTPYEQYF. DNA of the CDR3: TGTGCCAGCAGCCCAAGGGACACACCCTACGAGCAGTACTTC. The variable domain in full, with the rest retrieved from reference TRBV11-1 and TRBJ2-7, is EAEVAQSPRYKITEKSQAVAFWCDPISGHATLYWYRQILGQGPELLVQFQDESVVDDSQLPKDRFSAERLKGVDSTLKIQPAELGDSAMYLCASSPRDTPYEQYFGPGTRLTVT.

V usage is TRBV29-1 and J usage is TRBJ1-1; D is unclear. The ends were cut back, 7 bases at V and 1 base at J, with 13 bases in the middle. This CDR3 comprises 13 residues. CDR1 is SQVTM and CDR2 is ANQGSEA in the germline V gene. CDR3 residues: CSADVQGNTEAFF. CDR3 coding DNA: TGCAGCGCCGACGTTCAAGGGAACACTGAAGCTTTCTTT.

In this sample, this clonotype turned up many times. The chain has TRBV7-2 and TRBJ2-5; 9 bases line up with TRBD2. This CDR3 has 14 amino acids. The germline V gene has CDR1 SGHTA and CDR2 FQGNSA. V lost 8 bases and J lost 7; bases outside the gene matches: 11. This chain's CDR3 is CASFGGGRAGTQYF. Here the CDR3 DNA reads TGTGCCAGCTTTGGGGGCGGGAGGGCTGGGACCCAGTACTTC.